The 7 T cell receptor beta chains listed next were all sequenced from one sample in a study of T cells in Graves' hyperthyroidism and ophthalmopathy. What was amplified from RNA transcripts were TCR beta CDR3 regions. The HTBI primer set was used in a first-round RT-PCR of the TCR CDR3. TCRdb reanalysed the multiplex PCR reads using MiXCR and keeps one entry per CDR3 protein. The data hold approximately 400,000 distinct CDR3 sequences, with roughly 15% observed a single time. The specimen sequenced was blood. All receptors derive from a woman younger than 45 with Graves' ophthalmopathy.

This clonotype was recorded at least ten times. V and J are TRBV6-5 and TRBJ2-5; D possibly corresponds to TRBD2 (6 bases). The CDR3 covers 14 residues. Trimming stripped 2 bases from V and 7 bases from J, with 14 bases between. Germline V gives CDR1 MNHEY, CDR2 SVGAGI. The CDR3 here is CASSYRLGVGTQYF. The CDR3 nucleotides are TGTGCCAGCAGTTACAGACTAGGCGTGGGGACCCAGTACTTC.

This clonotype appeared many times. The chain links TRBV28 to TRBJ2-3, with D possibly matching TRBD1 (6 bases). Trimming took 5 bases from V and 2 from J, leaving 14 bases between them. The CDR3 loop spans 15 amino acids. Germline lookup yields CDR1 MDHEN and CDR2 SYDVKM. DNA of the CDR3: TGTGCCAGCAGTCCTAACAGGGTTAACACAGATACGCAGTATTTT. Translation: CASSPNRVNTDTQYF.

The table lists this clonotype with a few counts. This sequence joins TRBV5-5 and TRBJ1-5; 8 bases map to TRBD1. V lost 6 bases and J lost 7; bases outside the gene matches: 9. In germline, CDR1 is SGHKS, CDR2 YYEKEE (reference sequence). The CDR3 is 14 amino acids. The CDR3 region has the DNA TGTGCCAGCAAAAATCAGGGGGCACACCAGCCCCAGCATTTT. Translating gives CASKNQGAHQPQHF. Supplemented by reference TRBV5-5 and TRBJ1-5, the full variable domain reads DAGVTQSPTHLIKTRGQQVTLRCSPISGHKSVSWYQQVLGQGPQFIFQYYEKEERGRGNFPDRFSARQFPNYSSELNVNALLLGDSALYLCASKNQGAHQPQHFGDGTRLSIL.

At least ten counts were recorded for this clonotype. The chain recombines TRBV18 with TRBJ2-3; the D is unclear. Trimming shortened V by 2 bases and J by 10 bases, and 16 bases separated the two germline ends. CDR1 and CDR2 (germline): KGHSH, LQKENI. This CDR3 comprises 14 residues. CDR3 nucleotide sequence: TGTGCCAGCTCACCAGAAATCACATATGATCCGCAGTATTTT. This encodes CASSPEITYDPQYF.

Many counts were recorded for this clonotype. The V call is TRBV2, the J call TRBJ1-6, with TRBD1 as a possible D gene (5 bases). The CDR3 length is 18 residues. Germline CDR1 and CDR2: SNHLY and FYNNEI. The ends were cut back, 8 bases at V and 9 bases at J, with 29 bases in the middle. CDR3 residues: CASRPLFSSEGRGSPLHF. The CDR3, as DNA: TGTGCCAGCCGACCCCTTTTCTCCTCGGAGGGACGGGGTTCACCCCTCCACTTT.

This clonotype was seen more than once but under ten times. A junction boundary mismatches the germline segment, possibly from a read error. The V call is TRBV5-1, the J call TRBJ1-4; maybe TRBD1 (5 bases). The CDR3 is 16 amino acids. CDR1 and CDR2 from the germline V gene are SGHRS and YFSETQ. In nucleotides, the CDR3 is TGCGCCAGCAACTTGGTCCAGGGCCTCGGTAGCGAAAAACTGTTTTTT. Residues: CASNLVQGLGSEKLFF.

Many counts were recorded for this clonotype. The gene calls are TRBV30 and TRBJ2-3; D remains ambiguous. The germline V gene has CDR1 GTSNPN and CDR2 SVGIG (reference sequence). The CDR3 is made up of 13 amino acids. Deletions cut 2 bases from V and 0 bases from J, with 6 bases between. DNA of the CDR3: TGTGCCTGGAGTACAGCGAGCACAGATACGCAGTATTTT. Encoded protein: CAWSTASTDTQYF. The full variable domain, in which reference TRBV30 and TRBJ2-3 provide the parts outside the CDR3, is SQTIHQWPATLVQPVGSPLSLECTVEGTSNPNLYWYRQAAGRGLQLLFYSVGIGQISSEVPQNLSASRPQDRQFILSSKKLLLSDSGFYLCAWSTASTDTQYFGPGTRLTVL.